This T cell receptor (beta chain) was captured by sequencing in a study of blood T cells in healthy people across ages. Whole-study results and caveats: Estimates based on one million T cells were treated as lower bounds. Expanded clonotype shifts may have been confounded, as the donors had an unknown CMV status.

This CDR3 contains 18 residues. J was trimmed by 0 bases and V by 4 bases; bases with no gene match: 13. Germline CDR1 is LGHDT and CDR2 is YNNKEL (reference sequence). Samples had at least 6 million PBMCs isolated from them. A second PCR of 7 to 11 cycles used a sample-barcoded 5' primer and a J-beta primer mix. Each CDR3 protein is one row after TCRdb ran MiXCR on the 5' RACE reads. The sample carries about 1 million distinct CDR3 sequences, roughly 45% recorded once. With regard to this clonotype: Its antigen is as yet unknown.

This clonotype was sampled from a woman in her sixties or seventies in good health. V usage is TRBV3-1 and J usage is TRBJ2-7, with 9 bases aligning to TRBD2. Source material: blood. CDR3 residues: CASSRTAGGPLYSYEQYF. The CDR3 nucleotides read TGTGCCAGCAGCCGAACCGCGGGAGGGCCCCTCTACTCCTACGAGCAGTACTTC.